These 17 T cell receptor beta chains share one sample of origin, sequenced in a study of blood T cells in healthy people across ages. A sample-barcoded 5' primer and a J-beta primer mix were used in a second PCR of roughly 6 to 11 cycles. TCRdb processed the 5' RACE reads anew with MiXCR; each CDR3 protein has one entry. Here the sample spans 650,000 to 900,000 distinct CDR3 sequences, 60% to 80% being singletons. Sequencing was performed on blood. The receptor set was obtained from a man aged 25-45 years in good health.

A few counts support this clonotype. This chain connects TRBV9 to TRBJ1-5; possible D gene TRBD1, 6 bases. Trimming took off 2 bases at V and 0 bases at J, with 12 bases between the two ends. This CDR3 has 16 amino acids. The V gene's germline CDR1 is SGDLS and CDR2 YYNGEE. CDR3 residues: CASSVGGGHSNQPQHF. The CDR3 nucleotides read TGTGCCAGCAGCGTTGGAGGGGGGCATAGCAATCAGCCCCAGCATTTT.

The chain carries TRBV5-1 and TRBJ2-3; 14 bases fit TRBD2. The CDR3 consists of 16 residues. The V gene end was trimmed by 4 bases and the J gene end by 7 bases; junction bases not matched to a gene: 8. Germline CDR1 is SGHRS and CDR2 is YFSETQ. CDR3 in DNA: TGCGCCAGCAGCGGGGGACTAGCGGGGGCGGTGAATACGCAGTATTTT. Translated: CASSGGLAGAVNTQYF.

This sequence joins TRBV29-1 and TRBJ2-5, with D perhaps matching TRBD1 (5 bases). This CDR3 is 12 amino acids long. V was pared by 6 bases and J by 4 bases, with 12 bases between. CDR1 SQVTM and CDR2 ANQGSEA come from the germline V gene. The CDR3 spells CSVLTVVETQYF. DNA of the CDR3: TGCAGCGTCCTGACAGTCGTAGAGACCCAGTACTTC.

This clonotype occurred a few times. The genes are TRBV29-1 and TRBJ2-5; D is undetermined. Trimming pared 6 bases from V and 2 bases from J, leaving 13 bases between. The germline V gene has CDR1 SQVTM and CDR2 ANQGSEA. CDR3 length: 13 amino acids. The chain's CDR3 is CSVAALGQETQYF. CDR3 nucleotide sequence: TGCAGCGTAGCCGCTCTTGGACAAGAGACCCAGTACTTC.

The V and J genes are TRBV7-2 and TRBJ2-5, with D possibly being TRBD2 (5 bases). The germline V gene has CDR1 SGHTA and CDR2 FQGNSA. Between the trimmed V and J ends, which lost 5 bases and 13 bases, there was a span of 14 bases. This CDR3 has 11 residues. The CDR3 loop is CASSLVGLPYF. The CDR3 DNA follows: TGTGCCAGCAGCCTCGTCGGACTCCCGTACTTC.

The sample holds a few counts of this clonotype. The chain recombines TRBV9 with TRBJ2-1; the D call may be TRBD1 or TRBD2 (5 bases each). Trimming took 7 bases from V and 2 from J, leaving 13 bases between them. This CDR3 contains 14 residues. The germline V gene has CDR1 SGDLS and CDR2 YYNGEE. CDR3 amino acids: CASGAWGTYNEQFF. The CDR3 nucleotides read TGTGCCAGCGGCGCGTGGGGGACCTACAATGAGCAGTTCTTC. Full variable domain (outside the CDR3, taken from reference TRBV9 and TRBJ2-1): DSGVTQTPKHLITATGQRVTLRCSPRSGDLSVYWYQQSLDQGLQFLIQYYNGEERAKGNILERFSAQQFPDLHSELNLSSLELGDSALYFCASGAWGTYNEQFFGPGTRLTVL.

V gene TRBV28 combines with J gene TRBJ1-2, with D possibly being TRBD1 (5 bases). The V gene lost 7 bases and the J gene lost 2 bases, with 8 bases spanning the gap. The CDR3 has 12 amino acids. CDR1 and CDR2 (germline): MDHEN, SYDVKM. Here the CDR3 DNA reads TGTGCCAGCAACCCAGGGAACTATGGCTACACCTTC. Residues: CASNPGNYGYTF.

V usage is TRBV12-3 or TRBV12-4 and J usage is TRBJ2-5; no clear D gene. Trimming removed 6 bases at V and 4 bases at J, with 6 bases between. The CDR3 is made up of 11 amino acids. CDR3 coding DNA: TGTGCCAGCAGGCCAGGAGAGACCCAGTACTTC. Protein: CASRPGETQYF.

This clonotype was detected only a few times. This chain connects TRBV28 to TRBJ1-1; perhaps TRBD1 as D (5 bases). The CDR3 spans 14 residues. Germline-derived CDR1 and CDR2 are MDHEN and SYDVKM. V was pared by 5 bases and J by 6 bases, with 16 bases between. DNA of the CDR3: TGTGCCAGCAGTCCGGCTTGGGGGTTGTCTGAAGCTTTCTTT. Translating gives CASSPAWGLSEAFF. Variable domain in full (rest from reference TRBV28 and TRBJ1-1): DVKVTQSSRYLVKRTGEKVFLECVQDMDHENMFWYRQDPGLGLRLIYFSYDVKMKEKGDIPEGYSVSREKKERFSLILESASTNQTSMYLCASSPAWGLSEAFFGQGTRLTVV.

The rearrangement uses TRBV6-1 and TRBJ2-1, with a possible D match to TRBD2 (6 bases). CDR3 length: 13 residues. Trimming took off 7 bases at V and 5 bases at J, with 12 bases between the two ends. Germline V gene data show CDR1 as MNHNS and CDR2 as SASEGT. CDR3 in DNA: TGTGCCAGCACTTGGGGGGACCACAATGAGCAGTTCTTC. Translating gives CASTWGDHNEQFF.

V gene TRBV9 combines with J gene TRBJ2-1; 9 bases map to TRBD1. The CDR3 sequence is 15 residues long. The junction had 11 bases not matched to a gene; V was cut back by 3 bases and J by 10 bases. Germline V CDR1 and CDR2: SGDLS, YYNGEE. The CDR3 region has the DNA TGTGCCAGCAGCGGACCCGGGACAGGGTATCAGGAGCAGTTCTTC. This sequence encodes CASSGPGTGYQEQFF.

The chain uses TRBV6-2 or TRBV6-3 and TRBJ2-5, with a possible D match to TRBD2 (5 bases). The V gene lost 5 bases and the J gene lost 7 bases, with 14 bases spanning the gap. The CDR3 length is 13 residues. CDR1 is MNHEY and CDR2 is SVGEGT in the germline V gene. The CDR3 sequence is CASSPGSLATQYF. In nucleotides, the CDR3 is TGTGCCAGCAGTCCGGGATCACTGGCGACCCAGTACTTC.

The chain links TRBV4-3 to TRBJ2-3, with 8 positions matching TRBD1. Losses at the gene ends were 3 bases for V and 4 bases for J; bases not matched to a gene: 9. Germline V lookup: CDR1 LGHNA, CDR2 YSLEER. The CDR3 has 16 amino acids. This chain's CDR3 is CASSHYKDRVSDTQYF. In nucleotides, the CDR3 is TGCGCCAGCAGCCATTATAAGGACAGGGTTTCAGATACGCAGTATTTT.

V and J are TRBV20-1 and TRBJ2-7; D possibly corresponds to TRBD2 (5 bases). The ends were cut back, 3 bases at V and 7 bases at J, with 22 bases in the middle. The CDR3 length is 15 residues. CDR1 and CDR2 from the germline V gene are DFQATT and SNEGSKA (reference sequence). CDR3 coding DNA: TGCAGTGCTAGCCCCGGACGAGGGAACTACGATGAGCAGTACTTC. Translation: CSASPGRGNYDEQYF.

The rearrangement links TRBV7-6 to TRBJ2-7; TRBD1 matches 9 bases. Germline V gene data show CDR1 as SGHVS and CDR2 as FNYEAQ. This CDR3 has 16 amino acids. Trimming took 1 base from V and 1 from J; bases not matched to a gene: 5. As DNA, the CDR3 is TGTGCCAGCAGCTTAGATGTTGGGACAGGGTCCTACGAGCAGTACTTC. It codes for CASSLDVGTGSYEQYF. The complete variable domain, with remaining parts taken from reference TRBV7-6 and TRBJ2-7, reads GAGVSQSPRYKVTKRGQDVALRCDPISGHVSLYWYRQALGQGPEFLTYFNYEAQQDKSGLPNDRFSAERPEGSISTLTIQRTEQRDSAMYRCASSLDVGTGSYEQYFGPGTRLTVT.

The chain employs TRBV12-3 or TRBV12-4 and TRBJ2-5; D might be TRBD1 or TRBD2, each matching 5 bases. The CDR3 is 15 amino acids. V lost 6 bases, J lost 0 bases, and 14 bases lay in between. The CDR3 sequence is CASRSSREYQETQYF. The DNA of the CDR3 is TGTGCCAGCAGATCAAGCAGGGAGTACCAAGAGACCCAGTACTTC.

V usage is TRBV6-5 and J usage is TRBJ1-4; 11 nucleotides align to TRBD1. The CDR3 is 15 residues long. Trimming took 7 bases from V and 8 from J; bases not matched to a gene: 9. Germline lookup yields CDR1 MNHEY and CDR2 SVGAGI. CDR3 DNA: TGTGCCAGCAAGGACAGGGGGCTGGCTGGGGAAAAACTGTTTTTT. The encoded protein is CASKDRGLAGEKLFF.